These 27 T cell receptor beta chains originate from one sample sequenced in a study of shared clonotypes between healthy human individuals. The table came from immunoSEQ multiplex PCR; TCRdb's copy has only in-frame clones and leaves some out. There are about 820,000 clones in the sample; around 93% occur only once, and around 24% lies in the top ten. CD45RO-negative, CCR7-positively selected cells formed the naive CD8 fraction, excluding terminally differentiated effector memory CD45RA+ cells. The specimen sequenced was naive CD8+ T cells sorted from blood. These receptors all stem from a man aged 25 to 45 in good health.

The V and J genes are TRBV7-2 and TRBJ2-2; maybe TRBD2 (5 bases). The germline gives CDR1 SGHTA, CDR2 FQGNSA. With 1 base removed from V and 5 bases from J, the gap between germline ends came to 8 bases. The CDR3 is 14 amino acids. CDR3: CASSLERKTGELFF. CDR3 bases: TGTGCCAGCAGCTTAGAGCGGAAGACCGGGGAGCTGTTTTTT.

The chain combines TRBV5-6 with TRBJ2-1, with unresolved D. The germline V and J ends were trimmed by 3 bases and 10 bases, with 8 bases remaining between them. This CDR3 region has 11 residues. Germline assignment: CDR1 SGHDT and CDR2 YYEEEE. The CDR3 DNA follows: TGTGCCAGCAGCTCCGAGGTGGAGCAGTTCTTC. Its translation is CASSSEVEQFF. Variable domain in full (rest from reference TRBV5-6 and TRBJ2-1): DAGVTQSPTHLIKTRGQQVTLRCSPKSGHDTVSWYQQALGQGPQFIFQYYEEEERQRGNFPDRFSGHQFPNYSSELNVNALLLGDSALYLCASSSEVEQFFGPGTRLTVL.

This rearrangement joins TRBV27 to TRBJ2-2; tentatively, D is TRBD1 (6 bases). Trimming removed 0 bases from V and 8 bases from J, with 19 bases in between. Per the germline V gene, CDR1 is MNHEY and CDR2 is SMNVEV (reference sequence). The CDR3 covers 17 residues. CDR3 nucleotides: TGTGCCAGCAGTTTATCGGACAGTGAAGGAGGTGGGGGGGAGCTGTTTTTT. Amino acids: CASSLSDSEGGGGELFF.

In this sample, this clone turned up once. In DNA, the CDR3 is TGTGCCAGCTCACCTACGGACAGGCAACGACGATATACGCAGTATTTT. Amino acids: CASSPTDRQRRYTQYF. The V call is TRBV18, the J call TRBJ2-3; 7 bases line up with TRBD1. Germline V gene sequence: CDR1 KGHSH, CDR2 LQKENI. V trimming: 3 bases; J trimming: 7 bases; junction bases outside the gene matches: 13. The CDR3 covers 16 residues.

V is TRBV10-3 and J is TRBJ1-2; D might be TRBD1 (5 bases). Deletions cut 0 bases from V and 2 bases from J, with 19 bases between. Germline CDR1 and CDR2: ENHRY and SYGVKD. The CDR3 loop spans 18 amino acids. The CDR3 sequence: CAISESELQGLLNYGYTF. The CDR3 DNA follows: TGTGCCATCAGTGAGTCGGAGTTGCAGGGATTACTCAACTATGGCTACACCTTC.

This chain joins TRBV18 and TRBJ2-7, with 11 bases fitting TRBD2. The germline V gene encodes CDR1 KGHSH and CDR2 LQKENI. V was pared by 1 base and J by 0 bases, with 11 bases of the junction left unmatched. CDR3 size: 19 residues. This CDR3 reads CASSPRFGSSGRSSYEQYF. CDR3 nucleotides: TGTGCCAGCTCACCACGGTTCGGGTCTAGCGGGAGGAGCTCCTACGAGCAGTACTTC.

This chain links TRBV9 with TRBJ2-2; no definite D call. The ends were cut back, 4 bases at V and 9 bases at J, with 13 bases in the middle. The germline gives CDR1 SGDLS, CDR2 YYNGEE. The CDR3 spans 13 residues. Here the CDR3 DNA reads TGTGCCAGCAGCCCCCTACGGAGTAGGGAGCTGTTTTTT. Amino acids: CASSPLRSRELFF.

This chain uses TRBV27 with TRBJ2-3; no clear D gene. Germline-derived CDR1 and CDR2 are MNHEY and SMNVEV (reference sequence). The CDR3 spans 13 residues. Deletions cut 4 bases from V and 2 bases from J, with 7 bases between. In DNA form, the CDR3 reads TGTGCCAGCAGTTATGCGGTCACAGATACGCAGTATTTT. Translation: CASSYAVTDTQYF.

Concerning this clone itself: At one end the junction does not follow the germline gene, possibly because of a read error. The CDR3 here is CTSSLGVAPGEQYF. The CDR3 DNA reads TGCACCAGCAGCTTAGGGGTAGCCCCCGGGGAGCAGTACTTC. The chain uses TRBV5-1 and TRBJ2-7; a weak D match, TRBD1 (5 bases). The germline V gene encodes CDR1 SGHRS and CDR2 YFSETQ. CDR3 size: 14 residues.

This rearrangement joins TRBV7-9 to TRBJ2-1, with TRBD1 as a possible D gene (6 bases). In germline, CDR1 is SEHNR, CDR2 FQNEAQ (reference sequence). This CDR3 spans 14 amino acids. V lost 5 bases, J lost 5 bases, and 13 bases lay in between. The CDR3 nucleotides are TGTGCCAGCAGCGCCCACAGGGCCGACAATGAGCAGTTCTTC. Its translation is CASSAHRADNEQFF.

The V call is TRBV27, the J call TRBJ1-1; no clear D gene. The CDR3 has 14 amino acids. Trimming cost V 7 bases and J 1 base, with 13 bases left between them. CDR1 and CDR2 from the germline V gene are MNHEY and SMNVEV (reference sequence). The CDR3 coding sequence is TGTGCCAGCATGCCCCTTCAAGGGAACACTGAAGCTTTCTTT. Its translation: CASMPLQGNTEAFF.

The V and J genes are TRBV19 and TRBJ2-2, with D perhaps matching TRBD1 (5 bases). This CDR3 has 15 residues. Germline V gene data show CDR1 as LNHDA and CDR2 as SQIVND (reference sequence). V shed 3 bases and J shed 8 bases, with 16 bases lying between them. CDR3 sequence (DNA): TGTGCCAGTAGTATCGAGCAGGGTAGCAGTGGGGAGCTGTTTTTT. As protein: CASSIEQGSSGELFF.

V usage is TRBV9 and J usage is TRBJ2-3; 10 nucleotides line up with TRBD2. The germline gives CDR1 SGDLS, CDR2 YYNGEE. This CDR3 spans 17 amino acids. V lost 0 bases and J lost 2; bases outside the gene matches: 6. CDR3 nucleotides: TGTGCCAGCAGCGTAGCGGTAGCGGGAGGAACCACAGATACGCAGTATTTT. Translated: CASSVAVAGGTTDTQYF.

The chain links TRBV14 to TRBJ2-1, with 9 nucleotides matching TRBD2. After removal of 0 bases from V and 8 bases from J, the junction contained 8 bases not matched to a gene. Germline loops: CDR1 SGHDN, CDR2 FVKESK. The CDR3 extends over 16 amino acids. The CDR3 here is CASSQDGASGVYEQFF. DNA for the CDR3: TGTGCCAGCAGCCAAGATGGGGCTAGCGGGGTTTATGAGCAGTTCTTC.

The chain links TRBV9 to TRBJ1-2; TRBD1 is a possible D gene (6 bases). Deletions cut 3 bases from V and 7 bases from J, with 10 bases between. The CDR3 runs to 12 residues. Germline values: CDR1 SGDLS, CDR2 YYNGEE. This CDR3 is CASSAGAFGYTF. In DNA form, the CDR3 reads TGTGCCAGCAGCGCGGGGGCTTTTGGCTACACCTTC.

Concerning this clone: Within the sample, other DNA sequences also encode this same CDR3. V usage is TRBV27 and J usage is TRBJ2-1; the D is unclear. The CDR3 covers 12 residues. CDR1 is MNHEY, CDR2 SMNVEV, per germline (reference sequence). Trimming took 4 bases from V and 6 from J, leaving 7 bases between them. CDR3 sequence: CASSSPGNEQFF. The CDR3 coding sequence is TGTGCCAGCAGTTCCCCAGGCAATGAGCAGTTCTTC.

This clone was picked up one time. This chain joins TRBV5-4 and TRBJ2-1; 9 bases align to TRBD2. The CDR3 covers 15 residues. V shed 5 bases and J 3 bases; nucleotides not matched to a gene: 6. The V gene's germline CDR1 is SGHNT and CDR2 YYREEE (reference sequence). In DNA, the CDR3 is TGTGCCAGCAGTTACTTAGCGGGAGACTACAATGAGCAGTTCTTC. Its protein is CASSYLAGDYNEQFF.

The chain couples TRBV2 to TRBJ1-2; no firm D call. With 3 bases removed from V and 0 bases from J, the gap between germline ends came to 11 bases. CDR1 is SNHLY, CDR2 FYNNEI, per germline. CDR3 size: 15 residues. The DNA of the CDR3 is TGTGCCAGCAGTGAGGAATATGGTGCTAACTATGGCTACACCTTC. This gives the protein CASSEEYGANYGYTF.

The chain joins TRBV27 to TRBJ2-3, with 8 bases identical to TRBD2. CDR1 is MNHEY and CDR2 is SMNVEV in the germline V gene (reference sequence). This CDR3 is 15 amino acids long. The V segment lost 5 bases and the J segment 3 bases; nucleotides outside the gene matches: 7. CDR3 in amino acids: CASSTSGVATDTQYF. The CDR3 nucleotides read TGTGCCAGCAGTACTAGCGGAGTAGCAACAGATACGCAGTATTTT.

This clone occurred a few times. The chain combines TRBV7-9 with TRBJ1-2; 7 nucleotides line up with TRBD1. V trimming: 5 bases; J trimming: 7 bases; junction bases outside the gene matches: 7. CDR1 and CDR2 (germline): SEHNR, FQNEAQ (reference sequence). The CDR3 covers 13 residues. The CDR3: CASSLDRAGGYTF. CDR3 DNA sequence: TGTGCCAGCAGCCTTGACAGGGCGGGTGGCTACACCTTC.

J is TRBJ2-7 and V is TRBV11-2; D is ambiguous. Germline CDR1 and CDR2: SGHAT and FQNNGV. The length of the CDR3 is 15 residues. V dropped 0 bases and J dropped 1 base, with 10 bases sitting between them. The CDR3 nucleotides read TGTGCCAGCAGCTTAGATTGGCAGCGTTCCTACGAGCAGTACTTC. It translates to CASSLDWQRSYEQYF.

The chain combines TRBV7-9 with TRBJ2-2, with 7 positions matching TRBD2. CDR3 size: 15 residues. The V and J ends lost 6 bases and 1 base, in that order; junction bases with no gene match: 5. The germline gives CDR1 SEHNR, CDR2 FQNEAQ (reference sequence). The CDR3: CASRTIAGNTGELFF. CDR3 DNA sequence: TGTGCCAGCAGAACGATAGCGGGGAACACCGGGGAGCTGTTTTTT.

The chain is built from TRBV9 and TRBJ2-7, with D uncertain. The germline V gene has CDR1 SGDLS and CDR2 YYNGEE. Trimming removed 3 bases from V and 2 bases from J, with 6 bases in between. The CDR3 is 12 residues long. Here the CDR3 DNA reads TGTGCCAGCAGCGACGGAACCTACGAGCAGTACTTC. It translates to CASSDGTYEQYF.

The CDR3 bases are TGCGCCAGCAGCCCGGGGGACAGGGGGCCCAACAATGAGCAGTTCTTC. Encoded protein: CASSPGDRGPNNEQFF. V gene TRBV5-1 combines with J gene TRBJ2-1; 12 bases agree with TRBD1. V was clipped by 4 bases and J by 5 bases; unmatched bases: 7. CDR1 is SGHRS and CDR2 is YFSETQ in the germline V gene. The CDR3 contains 16 residues.

V and J are TRBV28 and TRBJ1-5; D is perhaps TRBD1 (5 bases). The CDR3 runs 14 residues. Germline V gene sequence: CDR1 MDHEN, CDR2 SYDVKM. Trimming removed 3 bases at V and 7 bases at J, with 13 bases between. CDR3 coding DNA: TGTGCCAGCAGTTTTGGGGCCGTGGTGCAGCCCCAGCATTTT. Its protein is CASSFGAVVQPQHF.

J is TRBJ2-1 and V is TRBV27; 9 bases are shared with TRBD2. V lost 1 base, J lost 3 bases, and 4 bases stayed unmatched. Germline-derived CDR1 and CDR2 are MNHEY and SMNVEV (reference sequence). The CDR3 contains 16 residues. The CDR3: CASSLFGGRVYNEQFF. The CDR3 DNA reads TGTGCCAGCAGTTTATTCGGCGGGAGGGTCTACAATGAGCAGTTCTTC.

The table lists this clone with a count of one. The V call is TRBV28, the J call TRBJ2-5; TRBD2 matches 13 bases. Germline CDR1 reads MDHEN; CDR2 reads SYDVKM. The CDR3 has 19 residues. After removal of 4 bases from V and 5 bases from J, the junction contained 16 bases not matched to a gene. The CDR3 loop reads CASSSLGTSGTPLWETQYF. CDR3 in DNA: TGTGCCAGCAGTTCCCTCGGGACTAGCGGGACCCCCTTGTGGGAGACCCAGTACTTC.